The present T cell receptor (beta chain) was sequenced within a study of shared clonotypes between healthy human individuals. Overall study results and limits: Unshared clonotypes carried lower generation probabilities than those common to all four donors. Estimated richness was generally greater in naive than memory subsets.

Comments on this clone: Its antigen remains unidentified.

For each subset, genomic DNA was distributed in equal portions over several immunoSEQ plates. Assay: immunoSEQ multiplex PCR; the TCRdb copy retains only in-frame clones and omits some. The profile shows millions of clones, about 95% of them singletons. Terminally differentiated effector memory CD45RA+ cells were excluded from the naive CD8 cells, which were CD45RO-negative and positively selected for CCR7. In germline, CDR1 is MGHRA, CDR2 YSYEKL. The CDR3 sequence is 16 residues long. V lost 0 bases and J 0 bases, leaving 12 bases between the germline ends. This chain uses TRBV4-1 with TRBJ2-7, with D possibly matching TRBD2 (5 bases). Sequenced: naive CD8+ T cells sorted from blood. The TCR comes from a man aged 18 to 30 in good health. Here the CDR3 DNA reads TGCGCCAGCAGCCAAGAGGGTAGCGCGAGCTCCTACGAGCAGTACTTC. Protein: CASSQEGSASSYEQYF.